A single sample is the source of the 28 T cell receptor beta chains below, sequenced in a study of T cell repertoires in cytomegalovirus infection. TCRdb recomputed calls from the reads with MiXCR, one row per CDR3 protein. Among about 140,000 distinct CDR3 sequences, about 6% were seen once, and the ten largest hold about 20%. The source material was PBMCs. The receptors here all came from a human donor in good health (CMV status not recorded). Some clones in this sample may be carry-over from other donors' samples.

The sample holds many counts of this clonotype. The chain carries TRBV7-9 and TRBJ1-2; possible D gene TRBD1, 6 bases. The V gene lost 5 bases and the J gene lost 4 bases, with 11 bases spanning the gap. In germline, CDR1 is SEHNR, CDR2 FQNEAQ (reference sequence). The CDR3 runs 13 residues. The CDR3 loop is CASSRQGTYGYTF. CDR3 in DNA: TGTGCCAGCAGCCGTCAGGGGACCTATGGCTACACCTTC.

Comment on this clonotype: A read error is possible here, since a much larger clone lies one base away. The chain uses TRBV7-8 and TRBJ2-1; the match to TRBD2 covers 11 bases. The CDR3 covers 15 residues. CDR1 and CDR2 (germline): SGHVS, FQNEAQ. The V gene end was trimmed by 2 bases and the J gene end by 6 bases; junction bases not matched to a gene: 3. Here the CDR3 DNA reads TGTGCCAGCAGCTTACTAGCGGGGGGCCCCAATGAGCAGTTCTTC. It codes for CASSLLAGGPNEQFF.

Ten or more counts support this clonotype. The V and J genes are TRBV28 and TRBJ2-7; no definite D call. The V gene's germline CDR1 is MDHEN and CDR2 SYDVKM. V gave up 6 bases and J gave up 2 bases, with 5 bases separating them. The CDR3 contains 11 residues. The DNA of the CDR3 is TGTGCCAGCAGACTCACCTACGAGCAGTACTTC. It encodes CASRLTYEQYF.

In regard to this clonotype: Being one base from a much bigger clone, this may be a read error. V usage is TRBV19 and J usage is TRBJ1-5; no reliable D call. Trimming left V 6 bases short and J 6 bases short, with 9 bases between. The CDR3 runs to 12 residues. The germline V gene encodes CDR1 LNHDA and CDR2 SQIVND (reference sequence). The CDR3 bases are TGTGCCAGTAGAACATGGCTTCAGCCCCAGCATTTT. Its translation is CASRTWLQPQHF.

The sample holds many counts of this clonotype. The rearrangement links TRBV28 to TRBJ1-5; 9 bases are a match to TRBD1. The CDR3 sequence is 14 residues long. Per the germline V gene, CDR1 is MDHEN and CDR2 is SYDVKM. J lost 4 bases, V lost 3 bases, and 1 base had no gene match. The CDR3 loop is CASSFGTGNQPQHF. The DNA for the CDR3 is TGTGCCAGCAGTTTCGGGACAGGGAATCAGCCCCAGCATTTT.

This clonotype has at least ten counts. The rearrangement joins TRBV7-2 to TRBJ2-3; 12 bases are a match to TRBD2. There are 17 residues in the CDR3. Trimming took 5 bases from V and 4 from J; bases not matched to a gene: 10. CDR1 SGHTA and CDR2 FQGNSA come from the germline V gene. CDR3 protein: CASSGPSGGAVSDTQYF. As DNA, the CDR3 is TGTGCCAGCAGCGGTCCTAGCGGGGGGGCCGTCTCAGATACGCAGTATTTT.

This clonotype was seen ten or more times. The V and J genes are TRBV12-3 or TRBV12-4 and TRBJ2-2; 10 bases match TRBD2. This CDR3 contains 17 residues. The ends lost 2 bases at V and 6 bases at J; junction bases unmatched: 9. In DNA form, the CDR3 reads TGTGCCAGCAGTTTAATTAGCGGGGGGCCGGGGGCCGGGGAGCTGTTTTTT. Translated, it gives CASSLISGGPGAGELFF.

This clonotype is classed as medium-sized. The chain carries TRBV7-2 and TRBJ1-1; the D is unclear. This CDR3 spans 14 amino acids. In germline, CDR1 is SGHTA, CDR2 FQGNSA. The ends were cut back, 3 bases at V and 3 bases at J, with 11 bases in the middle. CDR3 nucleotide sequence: TGTGCCAGCAGCTTTTCAGTGATGGACACTGAAGCTTTCTTT. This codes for CASSFSVMDTEAFF.

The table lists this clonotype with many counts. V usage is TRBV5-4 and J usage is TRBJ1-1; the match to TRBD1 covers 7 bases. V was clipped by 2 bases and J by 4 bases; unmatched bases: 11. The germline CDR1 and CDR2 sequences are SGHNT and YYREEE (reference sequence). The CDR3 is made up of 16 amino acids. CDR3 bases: TGTGCCAGCAGCTTAGGGGGCTTTTCTCGAAGCACTGAAGCTTTCTTT. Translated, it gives CASSLGGFSRSTEAFF.

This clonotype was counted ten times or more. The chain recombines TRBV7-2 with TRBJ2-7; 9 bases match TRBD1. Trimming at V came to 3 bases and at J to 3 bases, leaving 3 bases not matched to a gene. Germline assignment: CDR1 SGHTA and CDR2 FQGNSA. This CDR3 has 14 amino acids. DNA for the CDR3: TGTGCCAGCAGCTTTACAGGGGGCAACTACGAGCAGTACTTC. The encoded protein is CASSFTGGNYEQYF.

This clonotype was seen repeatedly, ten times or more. As DNA, the CDR3 is TGTGCCAGCAGCCATGGGACTGGGAGATTCGAGCAGTTCTTC. This codes for CASSHGTGRFEQFF. The chain uses TRBV7-2 and TRBJ2-1, with a tentative D call TRBD2 (6 bases). The germline V gene has CDR1 SGHTA and CDR2 FQGNSA. CDR3 size: 14 residues. Trimming pared 5 bases from V and 10 bases from J, leaving 18 bases between.

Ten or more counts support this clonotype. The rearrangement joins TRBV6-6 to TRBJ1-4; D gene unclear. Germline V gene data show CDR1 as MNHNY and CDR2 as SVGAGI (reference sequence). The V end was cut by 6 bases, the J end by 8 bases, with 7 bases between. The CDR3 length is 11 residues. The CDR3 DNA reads TGTGCCAGCAGCGAAACAGAAAAACTGTTTTTT. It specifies CASSETEKLFF.

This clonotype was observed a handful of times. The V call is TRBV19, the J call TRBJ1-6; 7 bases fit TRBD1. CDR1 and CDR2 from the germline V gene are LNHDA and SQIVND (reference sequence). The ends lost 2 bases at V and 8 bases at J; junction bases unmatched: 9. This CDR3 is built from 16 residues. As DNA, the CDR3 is TGTGCCAGTAGTATACGGCCAGGGGGGGTCTATTCACCCCTCCACTTT. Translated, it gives CASSIRPGGVYSPLHF.

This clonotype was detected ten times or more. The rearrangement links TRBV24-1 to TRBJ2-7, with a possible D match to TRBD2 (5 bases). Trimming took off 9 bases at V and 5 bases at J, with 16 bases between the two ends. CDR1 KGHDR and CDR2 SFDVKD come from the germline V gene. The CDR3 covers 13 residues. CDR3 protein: CATGADAGDEQYF. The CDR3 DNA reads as TGTGCCACCGGAGCGGACGCCGGCGACGAGCAGTACTTC.

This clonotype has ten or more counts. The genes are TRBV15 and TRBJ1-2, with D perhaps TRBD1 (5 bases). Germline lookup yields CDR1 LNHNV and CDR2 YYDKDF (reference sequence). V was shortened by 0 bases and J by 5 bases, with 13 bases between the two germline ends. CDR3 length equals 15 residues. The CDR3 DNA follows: TGTGCCACCAGCAGAGATGGGGGTCAGCCTTATGGCTACACCTTC. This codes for CATSRDGGQPYGYTF. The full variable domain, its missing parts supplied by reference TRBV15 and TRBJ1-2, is DAMVIQNPRYQVTQFGKPVTLSCSQTLNHNVMYWYQQKSSQAPKLLFHYYDKDFNNEADTPDNFQSRRPNTSFCFLDIRSPGLGDTAMYLCATSRDGGQPYGYTFGSGTRLTVV.

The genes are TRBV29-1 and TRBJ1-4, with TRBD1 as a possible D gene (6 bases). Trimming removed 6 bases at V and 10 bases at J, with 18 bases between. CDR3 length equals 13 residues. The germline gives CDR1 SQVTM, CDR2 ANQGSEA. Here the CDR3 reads CSVTGISRGKLFF. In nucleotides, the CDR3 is TGCAGCGTCACAGGGATTAGTAGAGGAAAACTGTTTTTT.

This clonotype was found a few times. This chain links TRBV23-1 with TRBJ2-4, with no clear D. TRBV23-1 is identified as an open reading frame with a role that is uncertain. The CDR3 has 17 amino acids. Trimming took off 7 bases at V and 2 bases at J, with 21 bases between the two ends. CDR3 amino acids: CASTRADQIGSKNIQYF. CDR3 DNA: TGCGCCAGCACCCGTGCGGACCAAATAGGGTCCAAAAACATTCAGTACTTC.

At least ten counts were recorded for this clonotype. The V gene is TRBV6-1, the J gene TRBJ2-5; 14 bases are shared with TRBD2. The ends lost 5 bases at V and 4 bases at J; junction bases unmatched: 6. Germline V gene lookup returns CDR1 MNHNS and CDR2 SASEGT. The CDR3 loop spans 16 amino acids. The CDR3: CASSLGLAGDLETQYF. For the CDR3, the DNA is TGTGCCAGCAGTTTGGGACTAGCGGGAGACCTAGAGACCCAGTACTTC.

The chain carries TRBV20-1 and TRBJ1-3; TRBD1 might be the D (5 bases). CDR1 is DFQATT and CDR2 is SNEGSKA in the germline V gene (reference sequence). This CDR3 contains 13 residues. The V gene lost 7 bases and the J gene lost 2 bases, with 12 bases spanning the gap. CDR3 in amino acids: CSVPRDTGNTIYF. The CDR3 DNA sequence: TGCAGTGTTCCCAGGGATACTGGAAACACCATATATTTT.

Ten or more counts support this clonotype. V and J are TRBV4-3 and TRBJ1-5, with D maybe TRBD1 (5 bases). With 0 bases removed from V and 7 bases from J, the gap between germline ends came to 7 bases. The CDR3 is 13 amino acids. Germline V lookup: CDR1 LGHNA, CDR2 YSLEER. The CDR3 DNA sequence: TGCGCCAGCAGCCAAGATGGGGGGCAGCCCCAGCATTTT. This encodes CASSQDGGQPQHF.

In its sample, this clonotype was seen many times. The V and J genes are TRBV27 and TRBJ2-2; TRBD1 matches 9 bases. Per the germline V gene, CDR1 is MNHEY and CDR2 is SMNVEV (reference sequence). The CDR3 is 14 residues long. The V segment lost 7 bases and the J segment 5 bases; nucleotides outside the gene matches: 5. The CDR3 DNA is TGTGCCAGCACGCGACAGGGGGGGACCGGGGAGCTGTTTTTT. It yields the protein CASTRQGGTGELFF.

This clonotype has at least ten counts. CDR3 nucleotides: TGCAGCGGTGTTTGGCAGGGGATCGATGAGCAGTTCTTC. It translates to CSGVWQGIDEQFF. This chain links TRBV29-1 with TRBJ2-1, with D possibly matching TRBD1 (6 bases). Germline values: CDR1 SQVTM, CDR2 ANQGSEA. This CDR3 is built from 13 residues. Deletions cut 7 bases from V and 8 bases from J, with 18 bases between.

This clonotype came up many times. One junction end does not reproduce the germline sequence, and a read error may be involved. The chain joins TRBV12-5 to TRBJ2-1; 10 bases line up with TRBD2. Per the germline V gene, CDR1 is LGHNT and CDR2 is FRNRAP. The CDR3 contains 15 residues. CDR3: CASGLEPSSGGKRVF. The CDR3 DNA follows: TGTGCTAGTGGTTTGGAACCCTCTAGCGGGGGCAAACGAGTCTTC.

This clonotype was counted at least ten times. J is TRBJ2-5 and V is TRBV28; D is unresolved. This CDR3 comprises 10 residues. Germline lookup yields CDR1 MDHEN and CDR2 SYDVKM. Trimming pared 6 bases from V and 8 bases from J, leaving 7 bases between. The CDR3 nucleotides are TGTGCCAGCAGGAAAGGTACCCAGTACTTC. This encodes CASRKGTQYF.

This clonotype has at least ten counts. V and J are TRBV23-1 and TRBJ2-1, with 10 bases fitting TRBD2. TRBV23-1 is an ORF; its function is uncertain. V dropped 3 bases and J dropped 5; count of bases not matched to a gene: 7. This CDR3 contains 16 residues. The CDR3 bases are TGCGCCAGCAGTCAGCGCCTTAGCGGGGGGAACAATGAGCAGTTCTTC. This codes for CASSQRLSGGNNEQFF.

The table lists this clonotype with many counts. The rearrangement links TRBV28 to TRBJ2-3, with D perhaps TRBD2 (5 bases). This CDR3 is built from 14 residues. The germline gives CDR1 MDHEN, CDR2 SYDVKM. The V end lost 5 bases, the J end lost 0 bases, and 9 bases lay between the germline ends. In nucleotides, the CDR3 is TGTGCCAGCAGTCCGGGGTGGAGCACAGATACGCAGTATTTT. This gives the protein CASSPGWSTDTQYF.

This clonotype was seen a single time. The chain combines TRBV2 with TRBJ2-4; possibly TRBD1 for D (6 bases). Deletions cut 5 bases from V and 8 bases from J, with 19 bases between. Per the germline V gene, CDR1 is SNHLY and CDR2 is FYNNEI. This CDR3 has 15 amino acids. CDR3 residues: CASSSNLGAEYIQYF. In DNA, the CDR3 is TGTGCCAGCAGTTCGAACCTGGGGGCGGAATACATTCAGTACTTC.

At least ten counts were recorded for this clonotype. CDR3: CASSLARIRGHTQYF. The CDR3 DNA reads as TGTGCCAGCAGCTTAGCAAGAATCAGGGGCCATACGCAGTATTTT. This chain uses TRBV7-8 with TRBJ2-3; TRBD1 might be the D (6 bases). Germline loops: CDR1 SGHVS, CDR2 FQNEAQ. This CDR3 region has 15 residues. V lost 0 bases, J lost 7 bases, and 14 bases lay in between.